A single sample gave rise to the 7 T cell receptor beta chains below, sequenced in a study of identical twins (TCRdb year 2016). The library was produced with 5' RACE. The instrument was an Illumina HiSeq 2000. TCRdb reran the public reads through fastp at Q25 and MiXCR, keeping productive beta chains. Entries that share a CDR3 protein sequence are merged under the most common genes and DNA. This sample comprises 550,000 to 700,000 distinct CDR3 sequences, approximately 22% of them detected only once. 4% to 5.5% of the sample lies in the top ten. The same data also contributed to another study, on T cells expressing NK-cell markers.

Sequencing input: PBMCs. The receptors stem from a woman between 18 and 30 years old in good health.

This clonotype has ten or more counts. The chain couples TRBV29-1 to TRBJ2-3, with 9 bases fitting TRBD1. After removal of 6 bases from V and 2 bases from J, the junction contained 6 bases not matched to a gene. The CDR3 is 14 residues long. Germline CDR1 SQVTM, CDR2 ANQGSEA. The CDR3 protein is CSVLGQGNTDTQYF. The CDR3 DNA reads TGCAGCGTATTGGGACAGGGTAACACAGATACGCAGTATTTT.

The chain employs TRBV15 and TRBJ2-3; D call uncertain. This CDR3 has 15 residues. Between the trimmed V and J ends, which lost 1 base and 5 bases, there was a span of 13 bases. Germline CDR1 and CDR2: LNHNV and YYDKDF (reference sequence). CDR3 residues: CATSRGTQGRDTQYF. The CDR3 nucleotides are TGTGCCACCAGCAGAGGTACTCAAGGAAGAGATACGCAGTATTTT.

At least ten counts were recorded for this clonotype. V and J are TRBV7-2 and TRBJ2-3, with 7 positions matching TRBD2. The length of the CDR3 is 16 residues. The germline V gene encodes CDR1 SGHTA and CDR2 FQGNSA. Germline trimming cut 2 bases from V and 4 bases from J; bases unmatched to any gene: 9. The CDR3 spells CASSLNPGTMADTQYF. The CDR3 nucleotides read TGTGCCAGCAGCTTAAACCCCGGGACTATGGCAGATACGCAGTATTTT.

This clonotype was recorded a few times. The chain employs TRBV2 and TRBJ2-2; 8 nucleotides agree with TRBD2. J lost 3 bases, V lost 7 bases, and 7 bases had no gene match. The CDR3 is 15 residues long. Germline V gives CDR1 SNHLY, CDR2 FYNNEI. CDR3 protein: CASNTAGADTGELFF. CDR3 sequence (DNA): TGTGCCAGCAATACAGCGGGAGCGGACACCGGGGAGCTGTTTTTT.

This clonotype has more than one count but fewer than ten. This sequence joins TRBV27 and TRBJ2-7; weak D call: TRBD1 (6 bases). Germline assignment: CDR1 MNHEY and CDR2 SMNVEV (reference sequence). With 6 bases removed from V and 9 bases from J, the gap between germline ends came to 24 bases. This CDR3 region has 15 residues. CDR3 sequence: CASSRTPGHQVGQYF. The DNA of the CDR3 is TGTGCCAGCAGCCGAACGCCGGGACACCAAGTGGGGCAGTACTTC.

This clonotype was observed a handful of times. The V gene is TRBV7-2, the J gene TRBJ2-5; 7 bases align to TRBD2. Trimming took 3 bases from V and 2 from J; bases not matched to a gene: 3. CDR1 and CDR2 from the germline V gene are SGHTA and FQGNSA. This CDR3 contains 14 residues. CDR3: CASSLGTIQETQYF. The CDR3 coding sequence is TGTGCCAGCAGCTTGGGGACTATTCAAGAGACCCAGTACTTC. Combining the CDR3 with reference TRBV7-2 and TRBJ2-5 gives the whole variable domain GAGVSQSPSNKVTEKGKDVELRCDPISGHTALYWYRQSLGQGLEFLIYFQGNSAPDKSGLPSDRFSAERTGGSVSTLTIQRTQQEDSAVYLCASSLGTIQETQYFGPGTRLLVL.

V is TRBV5-4 and J is TRBJ1-2; perhaps TRBD1 as D (5 bases). Germline V lookup: CDR1 SGHNT, CDR2 YYREEE (reference sequence). CDR3 size: 12 residues. Trimming removed 1 base at V and 8 bases at J, with 9 bases between. The CDR3 protein is CASSLQGKGYTF. CDR3 DNA: TGTGCCAGCAGCTTGCAGGGTAAAGGCTACACCTTC.